This T cell receptor beta chain was captured in a study of cytomegalovirus exposure and HLA in healthy donors (dated by TCRdb to about 2017). Regarding the complete study: According to an earlier analysis of a few hundred of the donors, 150 million to 200 million T cells yielded over 100 million unique TCR beta sequences and about 300 Gb of sequence data. The aim of the study was to test whether cataloging public T cell receptors could identify signatures of past pathogen exposure. Several DR-DQ haplotypes were treated as single units for association and clustering because of strong linkage in the cohort. Rather than using new phenotypic data, the later analysis identified candidate immune exposures from TCR beta sequences and from how often those sequences occurred across donors. Among about 370 genotyped donors of the cohort, an average of roughly 230,000 unique TCR beta nucleotide sequences was sequenced per donor, of which about 18% were non-productive. The study combined high-throughput TCR immunosequencing, statistical association of individual TCRs with disease status, and machine learning to predict cytomegalovirus infection status. Every repertoire in the discovery cohort had been generated on one and the same sequencing platform. HLA typing covered class I and class II loci at four-digit resolution. The number of donors typed differed by locus, with roughly 620-630 for A, B, C, DRB1 and DQB1, approximately 500 for DQA1, some 570 for DPA1, and some 440 for DPB1. To study patterns of TCR occurrence, a later analysis re-analyzed previously published TCR beta repertoires from around 670 donors and added high-resolution HLA genotyping. Alongside the repertoire data, information on donor age, sex, ethnicity and CMV serostatus was compiled. About 330 gigabases of sequencing data and approximately 92 million unique TCR sequences made up an early release that covered roughly 670 HLA-typed donors. The genetic ancestry cluster associated with self-reported Caucasian donors included around four fifths of the roughly 400 genotyped donors. Besides the first cohort of 666 subjects, a separate validation cohort made up of 120 different subjects was used. An earlier analysis of nearly 600 of the donors applied high-throughput TCR beta sequencing to assess whether each TCR beta V gene segment acted as functional or pseudogenic. The study used immunosequencing to profile the T cell repertoires of 666 subjects and linked those repertoires to cytomegalovirus serostatus. A later genetic analysis used genome-wide SNP genotypes for about 60% of the roughly 700 donors, treating that subset as a discovery cohort.

The cohort was made up of approximately 700 healthy bone marrow donors. At the time of sampling, every cohort member was nominally healthy, though immune exposures that went unrecorded were likely present. The donor tested CMV seropositive and was one of the 289 seropositive cohort members. Each donor provided a peripheral blood sample, and peripheral blood mononuclear cells were used for TCR beta sequencing. The Qiagen DNeasy Blood Extraction Kit was used to extract genomic DNA from the blood cell samples. V is trimmed back by 3 bases and J by 2 bases, and the junction contains 1 base that no gene match accounts for. CDR1 and CDR2, per the germline V gene (reference sequence), are LNHNV and YYDKDF. The CDR3, from cysteine to phenylalanine, totals 15 residues. The sequence is cut down to CDR3 DNA, 45 bases in frame from base 1. Library creation used the immunoSEQ multiplex PCR assay. For the multiplex PCR, a mixture combining 60 forward primers for TCR Vbeta segments and 13 reverse primers for TCR Jbeta segments was used. The CDR3 region of rearranged TCR beta genes was amplified from genomic DNA by a multiplex PCR assay. Amplified TCR beta libraries were sequenced as 87-base-pair reads on the Illumina HiSeq System. The original pipeline was this. In a later analysis, tens of millions of unique TCR beta chains were counted across the 650 to 750 repertoires, and around 10 million of these chains were shared by at least two donors. Raw reads were error-corrected and collapsed into unique sequences by a nearest-neighbor algorithm in which closely related sequences were merged to remove PCR and sequencing errors. To assign V, D and J gene segments, CDR3 sequences were aligned to IMGT reference sequences. For a sequence to be retained, at least a six-nucleotide match to both a V gene segment and a J gene segment was required. Rearrangements were classified as productive when the CDR3 lacked stop codons and remained in frame with V and J, and all other rearrangements were classified as non-productive. CDR3 was defined by IMGT convention, running from the second conserved V-encoded cysteine to the conserved J-encoded phenylalanine. The earlier analysis of 550 to 650 of the donors excluded any sequence lacking an unambiguous match to a single V gene segment. In an earlier analysis of roughly 600 of the donors, a V segment was called functional when productive rearrangements were above 56.7%, and segregating when the standard deviation between donors exceeded 5%. To diagnose cytomegalovirus status from the catalog of TCR beta chain sequences, a statistical classification framework was built. V and J gene assignment, in a later analysis, came from comparing TCR nucleotide sequences with IMGT/GENE-DB human TR gene sequences. Using the TCRdist pipeline, a later analysis assigned CDR3 sequences along with most-parsimonious VDJ recombination scenarios. In a later analysis, every TCR beta chain was defined by the combination of its CDR3 amino acid sequence and its V-gene family, and reads without a unique V-gene family were dropped. In a later analysis, nearly 600 highly shared, low-generation-probability nucleotide sequences were removed to address suspected cross-contamination and a sequencing artifact. A later analysis calculated a clonal expansion index for each public chain from normalized within-repertoire ranks of inferred template counts. Generation probabilities in a later analysis came from a VDJ recombination model fitted to out-of-frame rearrangements, and those results were checked against IGoR. In a later analysis, hypergeometric tests were used to score TCR-TCR, TCR-HLA and TCR-CMV co-occurrence, with a repertoire-size bias correction applied to TCR pairs. In a later analysis, false discovery rates were estimated by permuting HLA or CMV assignments 20 times. In a later analysis, co-occurring TCRs were grouped using DBSCAN, with TCRdist sequence similarity added in when clustering inside HLA-allele-positive subsets. Repertoires with fewer than 30,000 or more than 120,000 public chains were left out of co-occurrence clustering, as were about five repertoires with anomalous nucleotide sharing. TCRdb holds this immuneACCESS table with in-frame rearrangements only. Some clones are missing; in checked studies, unresolved V genes explain under half, and the rest has no known cause. That table furnishes V, J and clone size, whereas the DNA furnished D and trimming. The sample yields some 110,000 clones; approximately 80% were counted once. The ten top clones hold roughly 3% of the sample.

On this clone: Its antigen remains undetermined. No per-base quality is available; no much larger clone lies one base away.

The study at large found these results: The cohort was sequenced for TCR beta chains only, and without alpha or paired-chain data the features that could be detected were limited. The authors suggested that the approach could potentially be generalized to other disease states and immunological phenotypes. A later analysis found that most CMV-associated TCR beta chains appeared HLA-restricted, with HLA associations seemingly driven largely by CMV exposure. A later analysis found that HLA-associated TCR beta chains were more clonally expanded and had lower generation probabilities than equally common non-associated chains. A further reported finding was that TCR beta sequences accurately predicted the HLA-A and HLA-B alleles for most subjects in the first cohort. In a later analysis, more than 15,000 TCR beta sequences were associated with specific HLA alleles at a false discovery rate of 0.05. Because HLA typing was missing for some donors at each locus, association tests included only the typed subset. In the study, some 180 TCR beta chains were listed as associated with cytomegalovirus. When HLA alleles, especially DR and DQ, strongly co-occurred, attributing TCR associations to individual alleles was difficult. In an earlier analysis of some 540 of the donors, most TCR beta V segments appeared in productive rearrangements about 87% or about 30% of the time, broadly matching IMGT annotations. Immune exposure information for the cohort was limited to CMV serostatus. The classifier was reported to diagnose cytomegalovirus status with high specificity and sensitivity in both the original cohort and the validation cohort. A later genetic analysis associated a missense DCLRE1C variant with V-gene and J-gene trimming of TCR beta chains, and an independent cohort replicated the association. A later genetic analysis reported fewer N-insertions in productive TCRs among donors in an Asian-associated ancestry cluster than the roughly 700-donor mean. The 87-base-pair reads could not distinguish some IMGT-functional V segments, including TRBV6-2 and TRBV6-3, so those segments were excluded. Across donors, most TCR sequences were observed very rarely, whereas some public TCRs were present in many individuals. Because counts were too low, 15 to 20 rarely observed V segments, including chromosome 9 orphons, were excluded from the earlier analysis of several hundred of the donors. According to a later analysis, TCR association rates differed among HLA loci, with DRB1 alleles showing the most associated TCRs and HLA-C alleles showing the fewest. The sequencing pipeline was judged likely to have produced a cluster of highly shared sequence variants as a technical artifact. Linkage disequilibrium might explain the correlated functional status among segregating V segments, but an unknown experimental factor could not be ruled out. A few of the identified cytomegalovirus-associated TCR beta chains were confirmed in vitro to be specific for cytomegalovirus antigens. Sequencing depth was assumed to be roughly uniform across donors in the presence/absence analyses, though that assumption may not hold. A later analysis reported that several top co-occurrence clusters appeared linked to parvovirus B19, influenza, CMV and Epstein-Barr virus.

This sequence was found in a woman younger than 35 in good health and CMV-seropositive. Sequenced sample: PBMCs. In this chain, TRBV15 is recombined with TRBJ2-6; 7 junctional bases match TRBD2. The CDR3 region has the sequence CATSRGGTGANVLTF. The DNA reads as follows: TGTGCCACCAGCAGGGGGGGGACTGGGGCCAACGTCCTGACTTTC.